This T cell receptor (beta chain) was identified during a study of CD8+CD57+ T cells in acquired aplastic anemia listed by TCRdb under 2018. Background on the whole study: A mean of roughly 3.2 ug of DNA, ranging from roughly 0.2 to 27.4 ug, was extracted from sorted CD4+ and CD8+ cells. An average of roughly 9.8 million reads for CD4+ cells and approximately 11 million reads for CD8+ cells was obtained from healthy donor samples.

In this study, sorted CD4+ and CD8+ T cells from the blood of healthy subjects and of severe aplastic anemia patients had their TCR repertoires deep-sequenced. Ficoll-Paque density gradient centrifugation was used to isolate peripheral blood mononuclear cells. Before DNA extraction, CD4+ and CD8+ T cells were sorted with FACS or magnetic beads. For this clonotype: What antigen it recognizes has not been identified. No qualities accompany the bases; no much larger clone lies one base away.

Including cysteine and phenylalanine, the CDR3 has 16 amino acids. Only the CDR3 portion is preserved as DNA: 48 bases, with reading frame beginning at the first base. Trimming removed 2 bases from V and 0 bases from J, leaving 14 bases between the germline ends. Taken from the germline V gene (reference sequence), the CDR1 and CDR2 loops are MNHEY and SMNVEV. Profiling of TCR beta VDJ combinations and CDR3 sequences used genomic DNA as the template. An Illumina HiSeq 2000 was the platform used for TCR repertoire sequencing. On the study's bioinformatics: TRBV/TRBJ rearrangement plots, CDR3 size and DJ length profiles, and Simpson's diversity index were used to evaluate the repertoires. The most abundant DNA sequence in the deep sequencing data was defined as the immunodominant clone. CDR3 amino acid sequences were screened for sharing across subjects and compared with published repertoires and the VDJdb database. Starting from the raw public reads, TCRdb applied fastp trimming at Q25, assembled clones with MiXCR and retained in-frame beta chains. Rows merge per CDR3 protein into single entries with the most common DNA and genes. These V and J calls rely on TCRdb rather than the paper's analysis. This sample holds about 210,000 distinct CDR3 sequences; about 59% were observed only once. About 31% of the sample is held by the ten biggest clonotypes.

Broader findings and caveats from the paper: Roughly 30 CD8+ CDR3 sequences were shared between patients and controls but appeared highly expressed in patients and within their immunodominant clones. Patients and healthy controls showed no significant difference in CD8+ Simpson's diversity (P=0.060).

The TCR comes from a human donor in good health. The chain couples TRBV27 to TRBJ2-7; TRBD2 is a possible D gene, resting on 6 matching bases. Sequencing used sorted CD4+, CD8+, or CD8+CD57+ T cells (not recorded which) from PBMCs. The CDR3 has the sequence CASSLHPGTGSYEQYF. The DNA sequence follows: TGTGCCAGCAGTTTACACCCCGGGACTGGCTCCTACGAGCAGTACTTC.